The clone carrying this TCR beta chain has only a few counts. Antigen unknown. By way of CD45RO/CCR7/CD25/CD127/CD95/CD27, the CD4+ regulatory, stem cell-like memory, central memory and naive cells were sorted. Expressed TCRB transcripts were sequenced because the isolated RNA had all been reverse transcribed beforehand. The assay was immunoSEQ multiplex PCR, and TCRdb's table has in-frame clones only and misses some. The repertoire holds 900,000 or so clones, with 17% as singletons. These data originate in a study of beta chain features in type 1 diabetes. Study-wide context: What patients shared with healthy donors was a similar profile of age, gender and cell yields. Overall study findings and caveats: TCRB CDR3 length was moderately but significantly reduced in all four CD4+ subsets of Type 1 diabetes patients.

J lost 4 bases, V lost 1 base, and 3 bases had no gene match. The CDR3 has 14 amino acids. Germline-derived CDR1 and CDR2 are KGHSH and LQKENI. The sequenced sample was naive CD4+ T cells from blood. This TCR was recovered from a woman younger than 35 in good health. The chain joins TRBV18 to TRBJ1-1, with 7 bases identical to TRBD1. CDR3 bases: TGTGCCAGCTCACCACGGGACAGCGGCACTGAAGCTTTCTTT. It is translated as CASSPRDSGTEAFF.